This entry features one T cell receptor beta chain sequence. The sample holds a few counts of this clonotype. It has no known antigen specificity. No quality values exist for individual bases; no much larger clone is one base distant. The label giving this sample's time point can be read as: sample taken at primary tumor resection. Without any cell sorting, TCR sequencing was performed on whole RNA extracted either from tumor and nontumor lung tissue or from cryopreserved PBMC samples. Donors were 72 patients with early-stage, untreated non-small cell lung cancer from the lung TRACERx cohort. Only patients for whom sufficient RNA was available from at least two tumor regions were selected for TCR sequencing. The method was 5' RACE. The instrument given in TCRdb is NextSeq 500. The TCR library protocol attached a unique molecular identifier to each TCR cDNA molecule to allow correction of PCR and sequencing errors. Concerning the study's data processing: TCR identification, UMI-based error correction and CDR3 extraction were all carried out with Decombinator tools. Expanded TCRs were defined as those above a frequency of 2 per 1,000, corresponding to the top 1% of the tumor frequency distribution. Renyi diversity was computed with the R vegan package after each repertoire had been subsampled 100 times to 5,000 TCRs. CDR3 similarity networks were built from amino acid triplet string-kernel similarity, connecting CDR3s with pairwise similarity above 0.82. The public reads were run again by TCRdb, first through fastp at Q25 and then through MiXCR, and only productive beta chains were kept. Entries that share a CDR3 protein sequence are merged under the most common genes and DNA. Clone size and V and J calls follow TCRdb, not the original study. Counted in this sample were around 23,000 distinct CDR3 sequences; 3.5% to 5.5% of them appeared once. The ten most abundant clones make up about a third of the sample.

This sample is part of a study of spatial heterogeneity in lung cancer (dated 2019 in TCRdb). Some background on the complete study: Beta-chain transcripts were consistently detected in greater numbers than alpha-chain transcripts, which likely reflects a higher abundance of beta-chain transcripts. In the raw uncorrected reads, each unique combination of TCR and UMI appeared on average more than ten times. In non-small cell lung cancer, the study made a quantitative comparison of TCR alpha and beta repertoires among multiple tumor regions, matched nontumor lung and blood. Nonsynonymous mutation counts, determined by whole-exome sequencing of tumor tissue, were related to TCR repertoire features. Both alpha and beta chains were TCR-sequenced in hundreds of tumor regions, roughly 70 matched nontumor lung samples and around 54 PBMC samples obtained at surgery. Paper-wide results and their limitations: Ubiquitous expanded tumor TCRs were detected in blood more often at tumor resection than at routine follow-up. Confirming at a functional level the hypothesis that regional TCRs recognize regional mutations was considered to require additional single-cell paired TCR alpha and beta sequencing.

The TCR sequence derives from a male donor with early-stage non-small cell lung cancer. Sequenced material: PBMCs, taken at surgery.

The CDR3 protein: CASSLYVWNTEAFF. At the DNA level, the sequence is TGTGCCAGCAGCTTATACGTGTGGAACACTGAAGCTTTCTTT. The chain is assembled from TRBV7-2 and TRBJ1-1, with the D segment identity uncertain. From the germline V gene, CDR1 is SGHTA and CDR2 is FQGNSA. The V and J ends are trimmed by 2 bases and 1 base, leaving 8 bases between them. The CDR3 covers 14 residues, taking in both the cysteine and the phenylalanine. CDR3 DNA only is kept here, 42 bases in frame from base 1.